A selection of T cell receptor beta chains follows, all from one sample in a study of cytomegalovirus exposure and HLA in healthy donors. Method: immunoSEQ multiplex PCR; TCRdb's copy keeps in-frame clones and lacks some. The sample has more than 75,000 clones. The sequencing sample was made of PBMCs. These receptors originate from a man in his fifties in good health and CMV-seropositive. CDR3s include the opening cysteine and the closing phenylalanine or tryptophan. A D gene is named only where the DNA matches it firmly.

CDR3aa | CDR3nt | len | j_gene | v_gene | d_gene
CASSLYVAETQYF | TGTGCCAGCAGCTTATATGTGGCAGAGACCCAGTACTTC | 13 | TRBJ2-5 | TRBV7-2 | -
CASMLAGETYNEQFF | TGTGCCAGCATGTTAGCGGGAGAGACGTACAATGAGCAGTTCTTC | 15 | TRBJ2-1 | TRBV25-1 | TRBD2
CASSPGGTDTQYF | TGTGCCAGCAGCCCCGGGGGTACAGATACGCAGTATTTT | 13 | TRBJ2-3 | TRBV4-2 | -
CASSLPQGRNGYTF | TGTGCCAGCAGCCTCCCACAGGGACGCAATGGCTACACCTTC | 14 | TRBJ1-2 | TRBV4-2 | -
CASSYRQGYERYF | TGTGCCAGCAGTTACAGGCAGGGCTACGAGCGGTACTTC | 13 | TRBJ2-7 | TRBV6-5 | -
CASSLVRSGQGVNEQFF | TGCGCCAGCAGCTTGGTTCGTTCGGGACAGGGGGTGAATGAGCAGTTCTTC | 17 | TRBJ2-1 | TRBV5-1 | TRBD1
CASSLAGLAGRETQYF | TGTGCCAGCAGCTTGGCCGGCCTAGCGGGGAGGGAGACCCAGTACTTC | 16 | TRBJ2-5 | TRBV5-6 | TRBD2
CASTTSDRGIYGYTF | TGTGCCAGCACCACCTCGGACAGGGGGATCTATGGCTACACCTTC | 15 | TRBJ1-2 | TRBV7-2 | TRBD1
CSVEGLPDSTDTQYF | TGCAGCGTTGAAGGACTCCCCGACAGCACAGATACGCAGTATTTT | 15 | TRBJ2-3 | TRBV29-1 | -
CASRIVSQETQYF | TGTGCCAGCAGGATAGTGTCCCAAGAGACCCAGTACTTC | 13 | TRBJ2-5 | TRBV6-6 | -
CAISGRVGFPLHF | TGTGCCATCAGTGGACGGGTTGGGTTCCCCCTCCACTTT | 13 | TRBJ1-6 | TRBV10-3 | -
CASSQDRGTEAFF | TGTGCCAGCAGCCAGGACAGGGGCACTGAAGCTTTCTTT | 13 | TRBJ1-1 | TRBV4-2 | TRBD1
CSVERWNPSYEQYF | TGCAGCGTTGAGCGGTGGAATCCTTCCTACGAGCAGTACTTC | 14 | TRBJ2-7 | TRBV29-1 | -
CASSQDTGGTSQYF | TGTGCCAGCAGCCAAGATACGGGAGGGACGAGTCAGTACTTC | 14 | TRBJ2-7 | TRBV4-2 | TRBD2
CASSSTTGTQENQPQHF | TGTGCCAGTAGTTCCACTACCGGGACTCAGGAGAATCAGCCCCAGCATTTT | 17 | TRBJ1-5 | TRBV19 | -
CASSPPGTEHSGNTIYF | TGTGCCAGCTCACCACCGGGGACTGAACACTCTGGAAACACCATATATTTT | 17 | TRBJ1-3 | TRBV18 | -
CSVVTGPTYEQYF | TGCAGCGTTGTGACAGGTCCTACCTACGAGCAGTACTTC | 13 | TRBJ2-7 | TRBV29-1 | -
CASSQGARTSSYNEQFF | TGTGCCAGCAGCCAAGGAGCAAGGACTAGCTCCTACAATGAGCAGTTCTTC | 17 | TRBJ2-1 | TRBV14 | TRBD2
CASSQDQQGSNSPLHF | TGTGCCAGCAGCCAAGATCAACAGGGTAGTAATTCACCCCTCCACTTT | 16 | TRBJ1-6 | TRBV4-2 | -
CASSRDRSSYEQYF | TGTGCCAGCAGTCGCGATCGAAGCTCCTACGAGCAGTACTTC | 14 | TRBJ2-7 | TRBV13 | -
CASSPGGIYGYTF | TGTGCCAGCTCACCAGGGGGCATCTATGGCTACACCTTC | 13 | TRBJ1-2 | TRBV18 | -
CASSLVGNEAFF | TGTGCCAGCAGCTTGGTCGGGAATGAAGCTTTCTTT | 12 | TRBJ1-1 | TRBV7-9 | -
CASSEAGPYEQYF | TGTGCCAGCAGTGAAGCGGGGCCCTACGAGCAGTACTTC | 13 | TRBJ2-7 | TRBV6-1 | -
CASSQTWLDRVNYGYTF | TGCGCCAGCAGCCAGACCTGGCTCGACAGGGTAAACTATGGCTACACCTTC | 17 | TRBJ1-2 | TRBV4-3 | TRBD1
CASGATVAKNIQYF | TGTGCCAGTGGCGCTACAGTAGCCAAAAACATTCAGTACTTC | 14 | TRBJ2-4 | TRBV19 | -
CASSEGNPPNERYF | TGTGCCAGCAGTGAAGGGAACCCCCCCAACGAGCGGTACTTC | 14 | TRBJ2-7 | TRBV2 | -
CASSSTGDEQFF | TGTGCCAGCAGCTCGACAGGGGATGAGCAGTTCTTC | 12 | TRBJ2-1 | TRBV11-3 | TRBD1
CASSRAETQYF | TGTGCCAGCAGCCGAGCGGAGACCCAGTACTTC | 11 | TRBJ2-5 | TRBV7-2 | -